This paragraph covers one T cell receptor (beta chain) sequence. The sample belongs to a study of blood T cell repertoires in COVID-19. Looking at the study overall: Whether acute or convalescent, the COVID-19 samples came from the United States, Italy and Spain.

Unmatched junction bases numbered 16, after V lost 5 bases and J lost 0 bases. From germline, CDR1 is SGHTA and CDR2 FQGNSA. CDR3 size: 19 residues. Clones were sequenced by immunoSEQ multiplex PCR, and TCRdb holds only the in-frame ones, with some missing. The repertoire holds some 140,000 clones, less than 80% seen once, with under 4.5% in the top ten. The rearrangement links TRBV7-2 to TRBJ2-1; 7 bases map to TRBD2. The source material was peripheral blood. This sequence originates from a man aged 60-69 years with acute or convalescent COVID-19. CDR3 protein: CASSLSRDYPPSSYNEQFF. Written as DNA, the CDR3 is TGTGCCAGCAGCCTGTCTCGGGACTACCCGCCCAGCTCCTACAATGAGCAGTTCTTC.